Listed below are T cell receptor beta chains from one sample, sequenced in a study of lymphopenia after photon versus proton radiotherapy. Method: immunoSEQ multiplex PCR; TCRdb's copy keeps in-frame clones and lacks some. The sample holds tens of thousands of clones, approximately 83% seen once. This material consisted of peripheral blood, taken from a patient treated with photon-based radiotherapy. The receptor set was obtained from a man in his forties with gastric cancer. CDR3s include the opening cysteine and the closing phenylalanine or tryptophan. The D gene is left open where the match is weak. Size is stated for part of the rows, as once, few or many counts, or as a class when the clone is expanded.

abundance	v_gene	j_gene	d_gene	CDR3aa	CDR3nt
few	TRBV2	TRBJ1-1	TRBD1	CASSRDSSNTEAFF	TGTGCCAGCAGTCGGGACAGCTCTAACACTGAAGCTTTCTTT
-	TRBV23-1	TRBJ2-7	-	CASTGTPYEQYF	TGCGCCAGCACTGGGACCCCCTACGAGCAGTACTTC
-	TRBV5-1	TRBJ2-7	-	CASSLSNRGGAYEQYF	TGCGCCAGCAGCTTATCCAACAGGGGAGGGGCCTACGAGCAGTACTTC
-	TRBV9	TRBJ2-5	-	CASSVGTGSETQYF	TGTGCCAGCAGCGTCGGAACAGGGTCAGAGACCCAGTACTTC
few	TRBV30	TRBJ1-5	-	CAWSVGYSPQPQHF	TGTGCCTGGAGTGTAGGTTACAGTCCTCAGCCCCAGCATTTT
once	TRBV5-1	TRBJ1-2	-	CASSPGQNYGYTF	TGCGCCAGCAGCCCCGGACAGAACTATGGCTACACCTTC
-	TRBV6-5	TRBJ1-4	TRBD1	CASSTTGGASEKLFF	TGTGCCAGCAGTACCACAGGGGGCGCGAGTGAAAAACTGTTTTTT
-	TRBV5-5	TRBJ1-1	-	CASSLGPLNTEAFF	TGTGCCAGCAGCTTGGGGCCGTTGAACACTGAAGCTTTCTTT
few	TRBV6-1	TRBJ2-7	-	CASENGGNSYEQYF	TGTGCCAGCGAAAACGGGGGTAACTCCTACGAGCAGTACTTC
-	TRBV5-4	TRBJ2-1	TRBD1	CASSAVTGAGYNEQFF	TGTGCCAGCAGCGCGGTGACAGGGGCAGGTTACAATGAGCAGTTCTTC
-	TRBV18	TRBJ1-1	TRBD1	CASSPGTEVVAAEAFF	TGTGCCAGCTCACCTGGGACAGAAGTCGTGGCGGCTGAAGCTTTCTTT
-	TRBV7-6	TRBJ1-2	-	CASSSPQHDIYGYTF	TGTGCCAGCAGCTCCCCGCAACACGACATCTATGGCTACACCTTC
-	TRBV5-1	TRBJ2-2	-	CASSDRRENTGELFF	TGCGCCAGCAGCGACAGACGGGAGAACACCGGGGAGCTGTTTTTT
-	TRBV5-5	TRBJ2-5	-	CASSPQPETQYF	TGTGCCAGCAGCCCACAACCCGAGACCCAGTACTTC
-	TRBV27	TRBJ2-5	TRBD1	CASSLLGGAQETQYF	TGTGCCAGCAGTTTGTTAGGGGGCGCGCAAGAGACCCAGTACTTC
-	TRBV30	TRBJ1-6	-	CAWTGTPQSPLHF	TGTGCCTGGACAGGGACTCCGCAATCACCCCTCCACTTT
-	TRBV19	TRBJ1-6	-	CASSIGQFNSPLHF	TGTGCCAGTAGTATTGGACAGTTTAATTCACCCCTCCACTTT
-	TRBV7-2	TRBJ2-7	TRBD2	CASSLDRGLAYEQYF	TGTGCCAGCAGCTTAGACCGCGGACTAGCCTACGAGCAGTACTTC
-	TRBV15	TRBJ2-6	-	CATSSGAAGANVLTF	TGTGCCACCAGCAGTGGCGCGGCTGGGGCCAACGTCCTGACTTTC
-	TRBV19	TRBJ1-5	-	CASSILAGANQPQHF	TGTGCCAGTAGTATACTGGCAGGGGCGAATCAGCCCCAGCATTTT
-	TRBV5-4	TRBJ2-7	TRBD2	CASSPGLAGDYEQYF	TGTGCCAGCAGCCCTGGACTAGCGGGGGACTACGAGCAGTACTTC
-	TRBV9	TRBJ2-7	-	CASSVSMEYEQYF	TGTGCCAGCAGCGTATCAATGGAATACGAGCAGTACTTC
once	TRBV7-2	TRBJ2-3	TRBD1	CASSPDRGTDTQYF	TGTGCCAGCAGCCCGGACAGGGGCACAGATACGCAGTATTTT
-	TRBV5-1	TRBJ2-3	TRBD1	CASSQDRVDTQYF	TGCGCCAGCAGCCAGGACAGGGTAGATACGCAGTATTTT
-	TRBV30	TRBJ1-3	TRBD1	CAWSGDSRTIYF	TGTGCCTGGAGTGGGGACAGTAGGACCATATATTTT
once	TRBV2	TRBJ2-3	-	CASSETGTSTDTQYF	TGTGCCAGCAGTGAGACAGGGACTAGCACAGATACGCAGTATTTT
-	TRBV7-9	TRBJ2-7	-	CASSSRVGTYEQYF	TGTGCCAGCAGCTCTCGAGTGGGTACCTACGAGCAGTACTTC
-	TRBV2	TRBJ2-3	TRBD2	CASNRASGGVTSTDTQYF	TGTGCCAGCAACCGTGCTAGCGGGGGGGTGACTAGCACAGATACGCAGTATTTT
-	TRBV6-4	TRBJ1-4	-	CASSRTNNEKLFF	TGTGCCAGCAGCCGCACTAATAATGAAAAACTGTTTTTT
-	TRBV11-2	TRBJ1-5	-	CASSLGSHSQPQHF	TGTGCCAGCAGCTTAGGGTCCCACAGTCAGCCCCAGCATTTT
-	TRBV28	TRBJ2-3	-	CASSLASLGDTQYF	TGTGCCAGCAGTTTGGCAAGTTTAGGAGATACGCAGTATTTT
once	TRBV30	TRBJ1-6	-	CAWSSPGASPLHF	TGTGCCTGGAGTTCACCAGGGGCTTCACCCCTCCACTTT
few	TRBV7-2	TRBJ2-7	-	CASSFYREGYEQYF	TGTGCCAGCAGCTTTTACAGGGAGGGTTACGAGCAGTACTTC
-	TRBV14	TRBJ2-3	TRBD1	CASSPLTGTDISTDTQYF	TGTGCCAGCAGCCCATTAACCGGGACAGACATCAGCACAGATACGCAGTATTTT
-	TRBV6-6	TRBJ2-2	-	CASSLGGGAAGELFF	TGTGCCAGCAGTCTGGGAGGGGGCGCGGCCGGGGAGCTGTTTTTT
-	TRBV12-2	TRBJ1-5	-	CASRLPRPFRYQPQHF	TGTGCAAGTCGCTTACCCCGACCCTTCCGGTATCAGCCCCAGCATTTT
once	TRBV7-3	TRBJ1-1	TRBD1	CASSSGTGVTEAFF	TGTGCCAGCAGCTCCGGGACAGGGGTCACTGAAGCTTTCTTT
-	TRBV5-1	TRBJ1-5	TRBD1	CASSQGTGVQPQHF	TGCGCCAGCAGCCAAGGGACAGGGGTTCAGCCCCAGCATTTT
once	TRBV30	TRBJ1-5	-	CARKPHREPSNQPQHF	TGTGCCCGCAAACCCCACCGGGAACCTAGCAATCAGCCCCAGCATTTT
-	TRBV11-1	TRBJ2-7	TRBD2	CASSIGRGGLYEQYF	TGTGCCAGCAGCATAGGTCGGGGGGGCCTCTACGAGCAGTACTTC
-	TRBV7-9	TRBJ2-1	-	CASSLYGGDEQFF	TGTGCCAGCAGCTTATACGGCGGCGATGAGCAGTTCTTC
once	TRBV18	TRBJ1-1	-	CASSPGGNTEAFF	TGTGCCAGCTCACCCGGGGGGAACACTGAAGCTTTCTTT
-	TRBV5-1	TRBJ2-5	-	CASRVETQYF	TGCGCCAGCAGGGTGGAGACCCAGTACTTC
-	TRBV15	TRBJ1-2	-	CATSRKTGKDYGYTF	TGTGCCACCAGCAGGAAAACGGGGAAAGACTATGGCTACACCTTC
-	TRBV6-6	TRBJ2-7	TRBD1	CASSPGTVTYEQYF	TGTGCCAGCAGTCCCGGGACAGTGACCTACGAGCAGTACTTC